This section outlines one TCR beta chain sequence together with its context. Its specificity is unknown. The data were obtained in a study of CD4+ T cells in melanoma. Study outcomes and limitations: CD8+ T cell, macrophage and B cell function reportedly correlated with neoantigen-specific CD4+ T cells. In melanoma, neoantigen-specific CD4+ T cells reportedly differed in differentiation state.

The CDR3 loop spans 16 amino acids. Per the germline V gene, CDR1 is SGHRS and CDR2 is YFSETQ. Unmatched junction bases numbered 5, after V lost 1 base and J lost 7 bases. This table comes from immunoSEQ multiplex PCR, and its TCRdb copy is limited to in-frame clones, with some not included. The sample has about 50,000 clones, 89% seen once. The sample taken for sequencing was peripheral blood. This receptor was taken from a human donor with melanoma. This chain connects TRBV5-1 to TRBJ2-1, with 13 positions matching TRBD2. In DNA form, the CDR3 reads TGCGCCAGCAGCTTGACTAGCGGGGGGGGTCCAAATGAGCAGTTCTTC. Translating gives CASSLTSGGGPNEQFF.